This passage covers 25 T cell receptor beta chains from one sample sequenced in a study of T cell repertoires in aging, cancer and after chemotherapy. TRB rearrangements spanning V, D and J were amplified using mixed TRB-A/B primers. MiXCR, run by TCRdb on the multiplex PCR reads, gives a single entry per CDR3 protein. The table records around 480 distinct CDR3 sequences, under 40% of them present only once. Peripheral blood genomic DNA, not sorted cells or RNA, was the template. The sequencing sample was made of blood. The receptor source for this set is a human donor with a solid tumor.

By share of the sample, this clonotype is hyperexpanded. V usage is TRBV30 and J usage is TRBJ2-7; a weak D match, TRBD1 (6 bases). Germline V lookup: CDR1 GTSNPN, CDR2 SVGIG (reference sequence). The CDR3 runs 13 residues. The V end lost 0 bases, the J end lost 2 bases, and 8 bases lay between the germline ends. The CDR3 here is CAWSVNRAYEQYF. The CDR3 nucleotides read TGTGCCTGGAGTGTAAACAGGGCCTACGAGCAGTACTTC.

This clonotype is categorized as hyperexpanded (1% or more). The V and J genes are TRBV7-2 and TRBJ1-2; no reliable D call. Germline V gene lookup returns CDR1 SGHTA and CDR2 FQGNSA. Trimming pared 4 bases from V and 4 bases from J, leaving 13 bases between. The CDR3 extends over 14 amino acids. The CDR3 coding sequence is TGTGCCAGCAGCTCCGGGAGCACCGGCTATGGCTACACCTTC. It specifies CASSSGSTGYGYTF. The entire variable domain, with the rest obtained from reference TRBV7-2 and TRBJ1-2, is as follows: GAGVSQSPSNKVTEKGKDVELRCDPISGHTALYWYRQSLGQGLEFLIYFQGNSAPDKSGLPSDRFSAERTGGSVSTLTIQRTQQEDSAVYLCASSSGSTGYGYTFGSGTRLTVV.

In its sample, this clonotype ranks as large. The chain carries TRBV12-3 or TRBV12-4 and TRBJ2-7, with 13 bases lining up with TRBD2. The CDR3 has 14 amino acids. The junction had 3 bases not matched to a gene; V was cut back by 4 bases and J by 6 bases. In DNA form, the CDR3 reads TGTGCCAGCAGTTCGGGACTAGCGGGACCCGAGCAGTACTTC. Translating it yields CASSSGLAGPEQYF.

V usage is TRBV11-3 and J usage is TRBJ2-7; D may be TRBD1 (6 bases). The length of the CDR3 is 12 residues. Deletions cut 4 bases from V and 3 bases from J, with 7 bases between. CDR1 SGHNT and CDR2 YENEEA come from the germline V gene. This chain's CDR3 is CASSSTGYEQYF. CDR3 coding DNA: TGTGCCAGCAGCTCGACAGGCTACGAGCAGTACTTC.

Written as DNA, the CDR3 is TGTGCCAGCAGTTTTTTAGCCGGGGGACAGCCCCAGCATTTT. It codes for CASSFLAGGQPQHF. This sequence joins TRBV6-2 or TRBV6-3 and TRBJ1-5, with a weak D call TRBD1 (5 bases). The V gene's germline CDR1 is MNHEY and CDR2 SVGEGT. The CDR3 covers 14 residues. Trimming took off 4 bases at V and 7 bases at J, with 14 bases between the two ends.

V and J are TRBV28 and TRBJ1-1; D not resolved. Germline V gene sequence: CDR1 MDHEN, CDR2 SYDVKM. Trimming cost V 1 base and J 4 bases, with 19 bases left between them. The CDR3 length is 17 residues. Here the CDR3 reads CASSLFFGEELGTEAFF. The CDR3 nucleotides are TGTGCCAGCAGTTTATTTTTCGGGGAGGAATTGGGCACTGAAGCTTTCTTT.

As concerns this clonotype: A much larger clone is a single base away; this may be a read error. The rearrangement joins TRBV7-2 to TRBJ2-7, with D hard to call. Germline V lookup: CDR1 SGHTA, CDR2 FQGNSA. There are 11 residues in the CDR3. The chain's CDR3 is CASSRVYGQYF. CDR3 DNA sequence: TGTGCCAGCAGCCGTGTCTACGGGCAGTACTTC. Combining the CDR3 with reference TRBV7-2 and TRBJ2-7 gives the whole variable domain GAGVSQSPSNKVTEKGKDVELRCDPISGHTALYWYRQSLGQGLEFLIYFQGNSAPDKSGLPSDRFSAERTGGSVSTLTIQRTQQEDSAVYLCASSRVYGQYFGPGTRLTVT.

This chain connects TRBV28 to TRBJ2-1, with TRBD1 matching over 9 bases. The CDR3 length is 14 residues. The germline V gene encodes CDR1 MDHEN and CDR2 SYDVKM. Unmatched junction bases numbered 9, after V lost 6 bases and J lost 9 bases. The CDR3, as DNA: TGTGCCAGCAGCTCGGGACAGGGCTGGGTTGAGCAGTTCTTC. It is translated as CASSSGQGWVEQFF. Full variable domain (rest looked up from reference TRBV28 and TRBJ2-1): DVKVTQSSRYLVKRTGEKVFLECVQDMDHENMFWYRQDPGLGLRLIYFSYDVKMKEKGDIPEGYSVSREKKERFSLILESASTNQTSMYLCASSSGQGWVEQFFGPGTRLTVL.

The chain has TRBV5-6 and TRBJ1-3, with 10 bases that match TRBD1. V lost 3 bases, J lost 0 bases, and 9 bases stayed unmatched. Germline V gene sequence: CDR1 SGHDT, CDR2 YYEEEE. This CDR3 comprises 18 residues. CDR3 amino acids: CASSWGGQGTHSGNTIYF. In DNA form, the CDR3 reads TGTGCCAGCAGCTGGGGGGGACAGGGGACACACTCTGGAAACACCATATATTTT.

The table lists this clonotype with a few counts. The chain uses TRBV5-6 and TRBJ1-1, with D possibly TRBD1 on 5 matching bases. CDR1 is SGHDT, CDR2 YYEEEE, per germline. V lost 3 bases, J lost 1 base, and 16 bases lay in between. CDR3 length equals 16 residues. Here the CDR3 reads CASSSGWDASNTEAFF. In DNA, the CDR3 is TGTGCCAGCAGCTCCGGATGGGACGCCTCGAACACTGAAGCTTTCTTT.

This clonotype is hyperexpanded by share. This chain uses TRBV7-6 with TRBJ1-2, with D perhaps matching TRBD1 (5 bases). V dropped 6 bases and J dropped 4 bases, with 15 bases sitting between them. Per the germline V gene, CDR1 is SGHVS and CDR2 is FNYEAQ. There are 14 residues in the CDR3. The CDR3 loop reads CASSPQGIGYGYTF. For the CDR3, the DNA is TGTGCCAGCAGTCCTCAGGGTATCGGCTATGGCTACACCTTC.

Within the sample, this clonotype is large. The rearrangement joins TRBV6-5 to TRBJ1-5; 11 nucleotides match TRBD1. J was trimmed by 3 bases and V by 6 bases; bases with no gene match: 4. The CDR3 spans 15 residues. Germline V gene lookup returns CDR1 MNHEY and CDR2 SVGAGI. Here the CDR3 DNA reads TGTGCCAGCAGGGGGACAGGGGGAAACAATCAGCCCCAGCATTTT. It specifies CASRGTGGNNQPQHF.

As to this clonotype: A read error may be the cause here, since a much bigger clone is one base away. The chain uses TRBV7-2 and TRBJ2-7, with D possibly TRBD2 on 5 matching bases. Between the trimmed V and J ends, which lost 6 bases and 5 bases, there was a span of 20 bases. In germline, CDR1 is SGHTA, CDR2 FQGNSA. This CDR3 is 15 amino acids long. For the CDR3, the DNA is TGTGCCAGCAGTCCTGTCCCACTTAGCGCCAACGAGCAGTACTTC. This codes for CASSPVPLSANEQYF.

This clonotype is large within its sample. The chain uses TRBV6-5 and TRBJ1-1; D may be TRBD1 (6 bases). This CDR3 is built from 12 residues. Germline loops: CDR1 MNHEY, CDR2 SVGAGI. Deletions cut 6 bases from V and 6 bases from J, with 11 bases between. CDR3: CASRERGAEAFF. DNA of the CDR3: TGTGCCAGCAGAGAGAGGGGGGCTGAAGCTTTCTTT.

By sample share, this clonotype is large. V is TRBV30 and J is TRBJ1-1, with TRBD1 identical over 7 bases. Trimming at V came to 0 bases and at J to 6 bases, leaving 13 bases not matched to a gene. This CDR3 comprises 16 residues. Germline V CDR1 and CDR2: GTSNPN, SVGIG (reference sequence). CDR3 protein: CAWSVLGRGRISEAFF. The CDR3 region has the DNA TGTGCCTGGAGTGTATTAGGTAGGGGGCGCATCTCTGAAGCTTTCTTT.

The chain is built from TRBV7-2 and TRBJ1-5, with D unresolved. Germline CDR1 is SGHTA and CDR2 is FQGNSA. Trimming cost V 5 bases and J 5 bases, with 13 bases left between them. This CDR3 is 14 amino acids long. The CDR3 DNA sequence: TGTGCCAGCAGCCCCAATCCAATCCATCAGCCCCAGCATTTT. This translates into CASSPNPIHQPQHF.

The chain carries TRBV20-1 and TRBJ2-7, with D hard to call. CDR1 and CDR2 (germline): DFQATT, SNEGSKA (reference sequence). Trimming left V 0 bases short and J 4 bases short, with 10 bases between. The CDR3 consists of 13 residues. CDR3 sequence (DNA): TGCAGTGCTAGAGACGTTGATATGTACGAGCAGTACTTC. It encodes CSARDVDMYEQYF.

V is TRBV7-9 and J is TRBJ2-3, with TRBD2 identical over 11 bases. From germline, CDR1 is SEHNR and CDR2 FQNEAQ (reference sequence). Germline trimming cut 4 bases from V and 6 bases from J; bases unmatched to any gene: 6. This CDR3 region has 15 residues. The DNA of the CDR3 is TGTGCCAGCAGCTCGTCTAGCGGGGGGCCCGATACGCAGTATTTT. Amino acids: CASSSSSGGPDTQYF.

The CDR3 region has the DNA TGTGCCAGCAGTTACTCGTTTGTCGACACCGGGGAGCTGTTTTTT. Translated, it gives CASSYSFVDTGELFF. J is TRBJ2-2 and V is TRBV6-2 or TRBV6-3; unclear D gene. Germline CDR1 reads MNHEY; CDR2 reads SVGEGT. Trimming removed 0 bases from V and 3 bases from J, with 8 bases in between. The CDR3 extends over 15 amino acids.

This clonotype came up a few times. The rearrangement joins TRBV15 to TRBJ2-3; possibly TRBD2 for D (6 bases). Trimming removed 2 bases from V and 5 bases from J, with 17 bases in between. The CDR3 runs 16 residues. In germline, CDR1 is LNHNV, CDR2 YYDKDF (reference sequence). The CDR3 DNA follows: TGTGCCACCAGCAGATCCGGGGGACCGTCAGAAGATACGCAGTATTTT. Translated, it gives CATSRSGGPSEDTQYF.

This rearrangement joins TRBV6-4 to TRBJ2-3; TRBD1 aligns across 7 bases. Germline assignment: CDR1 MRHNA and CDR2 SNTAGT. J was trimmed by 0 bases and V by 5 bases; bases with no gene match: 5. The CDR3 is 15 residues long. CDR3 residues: CASSKGGSSTDTQYF. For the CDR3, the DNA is TGTGCCAGCAGTAAAGGGGGCTCTAGCACAGATACGCAGTATTTT.

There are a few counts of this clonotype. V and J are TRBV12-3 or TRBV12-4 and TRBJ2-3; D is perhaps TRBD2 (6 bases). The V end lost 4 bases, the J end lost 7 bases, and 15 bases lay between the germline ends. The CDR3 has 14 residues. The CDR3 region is CASSSRTISYTQYF. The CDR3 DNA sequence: TGTGCCAGCAGTTCCAGGACTATCTCTTATACGCAGTATTTT.

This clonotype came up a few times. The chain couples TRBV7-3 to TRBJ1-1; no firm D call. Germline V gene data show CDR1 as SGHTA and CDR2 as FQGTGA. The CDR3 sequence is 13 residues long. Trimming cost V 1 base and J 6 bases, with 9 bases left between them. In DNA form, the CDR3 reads TGTGCCAGCAGCTTAAAGTTCGGGGCTGAAGCTTTCTTT. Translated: CASSLKFGAEAFF.

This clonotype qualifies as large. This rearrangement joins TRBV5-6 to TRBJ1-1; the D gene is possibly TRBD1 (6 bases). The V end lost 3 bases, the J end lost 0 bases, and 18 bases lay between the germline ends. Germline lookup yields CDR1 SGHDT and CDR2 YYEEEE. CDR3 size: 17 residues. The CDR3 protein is CASSSGRQDPMNTEAFF. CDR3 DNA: TGTGCCAGCAGCTCCGGCAGACAGGACCCCATGAACACTGAAGCTTTCTTT.

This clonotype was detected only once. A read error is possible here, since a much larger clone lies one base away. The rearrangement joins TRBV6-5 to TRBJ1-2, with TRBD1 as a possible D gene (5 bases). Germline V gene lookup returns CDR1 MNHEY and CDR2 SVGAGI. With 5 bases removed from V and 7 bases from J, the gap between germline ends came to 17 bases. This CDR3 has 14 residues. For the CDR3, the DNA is TGTGCCAGCAGTGGGGGTTGGGGCGACGGTGGCTACACCTTC. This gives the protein CASSGGWGDGGYTF.